This T cell receptor (beta chain) was sequenced for a study of blood T cell repertoires in COVID-19. Looked up from germline, CDR1 is SGHTA and CDR2 is FQGTGA. V gave up 2 bases and J gave up 2 bases; unmatched junction bases: 6. The CDR3 is 16 residues long. Sequencing was performed with immunoSEQ multiplex PCR; in TCRdb, only in-frame clones are kept and a portion is missing. This sample has over 250,000 clones; 88% occur once, and the top ten carry about 1%. This rearrangement joins TRBV7-3 to TRBJ2-3; 8 nucleotides agree with TRBD2. This receptor was identified in a woman aged 30 to 39 who had recovered from COVID-19. The sample taken for sequencing was PBMCs or T cells enriched from blood (not recorded which). The CDR3: CASSLGGRPNTDTQYF. The CDR3 DNA reads as TGTGCCAGCAGCTTAGGCGGGAGGCCCAACACAGATACGCAGTATTTT.